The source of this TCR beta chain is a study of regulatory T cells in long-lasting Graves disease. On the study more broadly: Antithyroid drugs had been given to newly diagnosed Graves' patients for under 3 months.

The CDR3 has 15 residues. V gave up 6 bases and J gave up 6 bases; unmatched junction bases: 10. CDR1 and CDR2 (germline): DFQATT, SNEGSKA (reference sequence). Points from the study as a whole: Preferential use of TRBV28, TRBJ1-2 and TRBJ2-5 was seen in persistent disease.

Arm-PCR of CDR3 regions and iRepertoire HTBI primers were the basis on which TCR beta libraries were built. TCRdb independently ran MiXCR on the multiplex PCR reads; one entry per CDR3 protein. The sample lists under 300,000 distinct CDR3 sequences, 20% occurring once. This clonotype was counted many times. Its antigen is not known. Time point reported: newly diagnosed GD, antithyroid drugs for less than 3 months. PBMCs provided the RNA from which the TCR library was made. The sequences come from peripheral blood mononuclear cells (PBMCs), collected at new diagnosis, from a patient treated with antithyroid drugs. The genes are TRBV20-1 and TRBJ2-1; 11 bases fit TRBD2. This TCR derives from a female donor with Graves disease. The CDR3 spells CSARQTSGVSNEQFF. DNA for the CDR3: TGCAGTGCGCGTCAGACTAGCGGGGTTTCCAATGAGCAGTTCTTC.